This record concerns one T cell receptor (beta chain) sequence. As yet, its antigen is unknown. The data were obtained in a study of shared clonotypes between healthy human individuals. Looking at the study overall: The study used three CD4 naive, three CD4 memory, two CD8 naive and one CD8 memory plate per donor.

Study-wide findings and caveats: Lower generation probabilities were found for non-shared clonotypes than for those shared by all four donors. The authors expected sequencing depth to affect clonotype sharing among donors.

The germline gives CDR1 LNHDA, CDR2 SQIVND (reference sequence). The CDR3 contains 15 residues. Losses at the gene ends were 2 bases for V and 5 bases for J; bases not matched to a gene: 6. Positively selected for CCR7, the CD45RO-negative cells used as naive CD8 cells excluded terminally differentiated effector memory CD45RA+ cells. Here immunoSEQ multiplex PCR was the method, and the copy in TCRdb shows in-frame clones only, minus some. The table lists 630,000 or so clones, nearly 98% of them singletons, with approximately 0.3% in the top ten. Source material: naive CD8+ T cells sorted from blood. This receptor was identified in a man aged 25 to 40 in good health. This rearrangement joins TRBV19 to TRBJ2-5; 9 positions match TRBD1. The CDR3 region is CASSISDRGYETQYF. CDR3 DNA sequence: TGTGCCAGTAGTATATCGGACAGGGGTTATGAGACCCAGTACTTC.